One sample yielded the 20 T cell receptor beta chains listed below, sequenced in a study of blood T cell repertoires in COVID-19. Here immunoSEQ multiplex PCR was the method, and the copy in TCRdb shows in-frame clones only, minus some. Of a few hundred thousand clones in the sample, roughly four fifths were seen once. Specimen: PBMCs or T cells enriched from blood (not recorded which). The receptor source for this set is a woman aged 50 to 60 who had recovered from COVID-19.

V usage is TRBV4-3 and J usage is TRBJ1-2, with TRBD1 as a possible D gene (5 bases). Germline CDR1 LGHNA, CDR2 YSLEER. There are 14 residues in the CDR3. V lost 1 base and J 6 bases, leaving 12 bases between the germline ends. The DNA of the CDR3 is TGCGCCAGCAGCCAAGCCCCAGGGAAGGATGGCTACACCTTC. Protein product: CASSQAPGKDGYTF.

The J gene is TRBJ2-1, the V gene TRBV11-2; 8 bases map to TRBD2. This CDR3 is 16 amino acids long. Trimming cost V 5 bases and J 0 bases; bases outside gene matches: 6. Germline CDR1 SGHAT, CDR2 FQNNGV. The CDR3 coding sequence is TGTGCCAGCAGCCCAAACAGCGGGAGCTCCTACAATGAGCAGTTCTTC. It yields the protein CASSPNSGSSYNEQFF.

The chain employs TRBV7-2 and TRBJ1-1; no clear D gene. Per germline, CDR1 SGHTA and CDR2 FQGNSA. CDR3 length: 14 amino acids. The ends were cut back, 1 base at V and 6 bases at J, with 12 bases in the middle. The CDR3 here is CASSLGVEGAEAFF. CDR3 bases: TGTGCCAGCAGCTTAGGAGTTGAGGGAGCTGAAGCTTTCTTT.

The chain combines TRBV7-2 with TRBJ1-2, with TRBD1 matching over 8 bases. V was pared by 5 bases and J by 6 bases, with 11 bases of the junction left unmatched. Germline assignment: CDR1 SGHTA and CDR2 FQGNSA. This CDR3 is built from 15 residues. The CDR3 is CASSISGQVFDGYTF. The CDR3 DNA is TGTGCCAGCAGCATTTCGGGACAGGTATTTGATGGCTACACCTTC.

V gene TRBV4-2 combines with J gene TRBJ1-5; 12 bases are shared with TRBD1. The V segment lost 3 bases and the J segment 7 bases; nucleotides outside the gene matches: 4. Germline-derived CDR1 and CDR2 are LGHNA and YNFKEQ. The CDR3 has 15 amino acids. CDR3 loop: CASSQGTGGGQPQHF. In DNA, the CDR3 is TGTGCCAGCAGCCAGGGGACAGGGGGCGGCCAGCCCCAGCATTTT.

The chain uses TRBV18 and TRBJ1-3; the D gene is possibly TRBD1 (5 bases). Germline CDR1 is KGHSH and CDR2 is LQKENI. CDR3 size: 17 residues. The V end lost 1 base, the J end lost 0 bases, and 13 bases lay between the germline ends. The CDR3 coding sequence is TGTGCCAGCTCACCACTCGGACATCCCGTCTCTGGAAACACCATATATTTT. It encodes CASSPLGHPVSGNTIYF.

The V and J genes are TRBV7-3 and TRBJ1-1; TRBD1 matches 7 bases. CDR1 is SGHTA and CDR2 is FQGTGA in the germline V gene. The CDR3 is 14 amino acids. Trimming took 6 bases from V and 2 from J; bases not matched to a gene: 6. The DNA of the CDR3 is TGTGCCAGCAGAACAGGGGCGGAAAACACTGAAGCTTTCTTT. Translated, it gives CASRTGAENTEAFF. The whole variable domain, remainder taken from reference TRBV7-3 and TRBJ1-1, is GAGVSQTPSNKVTEKGKYVELRCDPISGHTALYWYRQSLGQGPEFLIYFQGTGAADDSGLPNDRFFAVRPEGSVSTLKIQRTERGDSAVYLCASRTGAENTEAFFGQGTRLTVV.

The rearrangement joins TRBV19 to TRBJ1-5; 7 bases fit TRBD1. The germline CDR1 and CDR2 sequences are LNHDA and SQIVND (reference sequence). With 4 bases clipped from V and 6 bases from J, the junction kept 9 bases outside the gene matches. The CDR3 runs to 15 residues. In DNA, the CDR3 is TGTGCCAGTAGTACAAGGACAGGAGGACCTCAGCCCCAGCATTTT. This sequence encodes CASSTRTGGPQPQHF.

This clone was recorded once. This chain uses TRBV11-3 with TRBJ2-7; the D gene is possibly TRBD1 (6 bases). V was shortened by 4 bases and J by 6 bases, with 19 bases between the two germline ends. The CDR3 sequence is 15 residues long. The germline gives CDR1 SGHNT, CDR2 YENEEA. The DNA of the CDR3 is TGTGCCAGCAGCTCAATACAGGGAACCCGAACCGAGCAGTACTTC. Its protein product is CASSSIQGTRTEQYF.

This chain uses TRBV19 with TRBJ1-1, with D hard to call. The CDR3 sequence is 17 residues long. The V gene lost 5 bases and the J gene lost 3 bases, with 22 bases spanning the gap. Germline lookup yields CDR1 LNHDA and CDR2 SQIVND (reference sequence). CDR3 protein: CASSGQAGRPRDTEAFF. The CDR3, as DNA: TGTGCCAGTAGTGGGCAGGCGGGCAGACCGCGGGACACTGAAGCTTTCTTT. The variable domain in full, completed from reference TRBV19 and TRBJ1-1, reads DGGITQSPKYLFRKEGQNVTLSCEQNLNHDAMYWYRQDPGQGLRLIYYSQIVNDFQKGDIAEGYSVSREKKESFPLTVTSAQKNPTAFYLCASSGQAGRPRDTEAFFGQGTRLTVV.

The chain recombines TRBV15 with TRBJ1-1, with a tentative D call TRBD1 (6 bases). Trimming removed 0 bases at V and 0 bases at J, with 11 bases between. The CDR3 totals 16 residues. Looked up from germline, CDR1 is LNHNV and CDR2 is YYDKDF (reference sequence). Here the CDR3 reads CATSRDSDSMNTEAFF. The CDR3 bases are TGTGCCACCAGCAGAGATTCGGACAGTATGAACACTGAAGCTTTCTTT.

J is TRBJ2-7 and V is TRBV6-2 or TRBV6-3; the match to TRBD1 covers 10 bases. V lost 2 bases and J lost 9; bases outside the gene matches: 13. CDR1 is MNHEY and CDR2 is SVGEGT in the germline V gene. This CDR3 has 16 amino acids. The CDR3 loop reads CASSYAWDRGVVVQYF. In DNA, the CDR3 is TGTGCCAGCAGTTACGCCTGGGACAGGGGTGTCGTGGTGCAGTACTTC.

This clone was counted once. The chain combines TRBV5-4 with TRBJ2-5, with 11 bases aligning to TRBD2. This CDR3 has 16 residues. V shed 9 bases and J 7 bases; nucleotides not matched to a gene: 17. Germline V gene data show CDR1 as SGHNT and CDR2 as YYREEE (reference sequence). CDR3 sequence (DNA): TGTGCCACCACCCCCCTAGCGGGAGGTACACCGGGGACCCAGTACTTC. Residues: CATTPLAGGTPGTQYF.

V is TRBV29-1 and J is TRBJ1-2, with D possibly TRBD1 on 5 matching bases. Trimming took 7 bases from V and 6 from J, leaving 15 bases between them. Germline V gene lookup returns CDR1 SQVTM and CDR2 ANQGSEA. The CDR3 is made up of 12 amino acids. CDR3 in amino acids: CSAGGVSDGYTF. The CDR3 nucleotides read TGCAGCGCTGGAGGGGTATCGGATGGCTACACCTTC.

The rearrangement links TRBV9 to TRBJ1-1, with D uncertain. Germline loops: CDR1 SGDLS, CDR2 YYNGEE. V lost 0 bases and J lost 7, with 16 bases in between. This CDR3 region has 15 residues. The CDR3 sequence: CASSVEAGLVGEAFF. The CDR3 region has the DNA TGTGCCAGCAGCGTAGAGGCAGGTCTCGTGGGTGAAGCTTTCTTT.

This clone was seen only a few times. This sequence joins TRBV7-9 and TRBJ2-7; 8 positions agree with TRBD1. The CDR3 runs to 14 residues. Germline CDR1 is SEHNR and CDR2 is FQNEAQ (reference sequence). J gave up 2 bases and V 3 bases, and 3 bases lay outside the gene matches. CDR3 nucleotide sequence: TGTGCCAGCAGCTTGACAGGGGAGGCCTACGAGCAGTACTTC. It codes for CASSLTGEAYEQYF.

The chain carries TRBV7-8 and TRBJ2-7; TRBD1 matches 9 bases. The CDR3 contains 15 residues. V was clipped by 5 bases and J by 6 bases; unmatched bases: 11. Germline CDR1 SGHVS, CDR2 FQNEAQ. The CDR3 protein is CASSLLGTGSGEQYF. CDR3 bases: TGTGCCAGCAGCCTCCTGGGGACAGGGTCGGGCGAGCAGTACTTC.

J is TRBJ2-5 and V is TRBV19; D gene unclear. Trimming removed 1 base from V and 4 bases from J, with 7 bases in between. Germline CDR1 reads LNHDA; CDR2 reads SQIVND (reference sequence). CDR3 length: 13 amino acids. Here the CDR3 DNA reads TGTGCCAGTAGTATAGGTTCTATAGAGACCCAGTACTTC. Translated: CASSIGSIETQYF.

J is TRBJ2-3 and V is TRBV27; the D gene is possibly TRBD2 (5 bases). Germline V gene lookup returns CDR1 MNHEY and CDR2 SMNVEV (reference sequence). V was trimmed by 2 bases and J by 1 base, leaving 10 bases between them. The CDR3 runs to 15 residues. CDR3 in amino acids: CASSLVGSGTDTQYF. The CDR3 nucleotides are TGTGCCAGCAGTTTAGTTGGTAGCGGCACAGATACGCAGTATTTT.

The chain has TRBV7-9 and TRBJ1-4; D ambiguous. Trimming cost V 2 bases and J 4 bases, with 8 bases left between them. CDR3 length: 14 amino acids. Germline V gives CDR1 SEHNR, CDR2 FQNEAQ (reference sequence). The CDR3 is CASSLNRDNEKLFF. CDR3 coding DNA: TGTGCCAGCAGCTTAAACAGAGATAATGAAAAACTGTTTTTT.